The 8 T cell receptor beta chains presented below share a single source sample, sequenced in a study of glioma-infiltrating T cells. Amplification of TCR alpha and beta CDR3 regions from RNA used iRepertoire nested multiplex PCR. In TCRdb, the multiplex PCR reads were re-called with MiXCR into one record per CDR3 protein. The sample carries roughly 350,000 distinct CDR3 sequences, approximately 42% recorded once. The sequenced sample was glioma tissue, nonneoplastic brain tissue, or PBMCs (not recorded which). These receptors were collected from a human donor with low-grade glioma or glioblastoma, undergoing nonglioma brain surgery, or in good health (not recorded which).

This chain joins TRBV7-6 and TRBJ2-7, with a possible D match to TRBD2 (6 bases). The germline CDR1 and CDR2 sequences are SGHVS and FNYEAQ. V lost 5 bases and J 6 bases, leaving 11 bases between the germline ends. The CDR3 is 12 residues long. The CDR3 nucleotides are TGTGCCAGCAGCCAGGCGGGGTTCGAGCAGTACTTC. Residues: CASSQAGFEQYF.

The V and J genes are TRBV6-1 and TRBJ2-3; 8 nucleotides match TRBD1. The germline gives CDR1 MNHNS, CDR2 SASEGT. The V segment lost 10 bases and the J segment 0 bases; nucleotides outside the gene matches: 12. The CDR3 is 16 residues long. The CDR3 protein is CAIGPPRQGSTDTQYF. CDR3 DNA sequence: TGTGCCATCGGCCCCCCACGACAGGGGAGCACAGATACGCAGTATTTT.

Comments on this clonotype: The junction does not match germline at one end; this may be a read error. V and J are TRBV20-1 and TRBJ2-3; weak D call: TRBD2 (5 bases). CDR3 length equals 17 residues. The germline V gene encodes CDR1 DFQATT and CDR2 SNEGSKA (reference sequence). The CDR3 sequence: CSARDFGPTPSTDTQYF. The DNA for the CDR3 is TGCAGTGCTAGAGATTTCGGACCAACACCTAGCACGGATACGCAGTATTTT.

This clonotype has just a few counts. The V and J genes are TRBV20-1 and TRBJ2-7, with 9 bases matching TRBD2. With V trimmed by 1 base and J by 1 base, 5 bases remained unmatched. There are 15 residues in the CDR3. CDR1 and CDR2 (germline): DFQATT, SNEGSKA (reference sequence). CDR3 nucleotide sequence: TGCAGTGCTAGAGGGTTTAGCGGGAGTTCCTACGAGCAGTACTTC. It encodes CSARGFSGSSYEQYF.

The chain employs TRBV6-2 or TRBV6-3 and TRBJ2-6; tentatively, D is TRBD1 (5 bases). CDR3 size: 17 residues. Germline V gene lookup returns CDR1 MNHEY and CDR2 SVGEGT. Trimming cost V 7 bases and J 5 bases, with 21 bases left between them. The CDR3 is CASTQGPTTLWANVLTF. The CDR3 DNA follows: TGTGCCAGCACCCAGGGCCCGACGACTCTTTGGGCCAACGTCCTGACTTTC.

V gene TRBV9 combines with J gene TRBJ1-2; no clear D gene. The V end was cut by 0 bases, the J end by 4 bases, with 13 bases between. CDR3 length equals 15 residues. Per the germline V gene, CDR1 is SGDLS and CDR2 is YYNGEE. CDR3: CASSVEGRGGYGYTF. CDR3 bases: TGTGCCAGCAGCGTAGAGGGCAGAGGCGGCTATGGCTACACCTTC.

To note about this clonotype: This clone may be a read error of a much larger clone one base away. J is TRBJ2-7 and V is TRBV20-1; 11 nucleotides align to TRBD2. The CDR3 consists of 12 residues. Germline-derived CDR1 and CDR2 are DFQATT and SNEGSKA (reference sequence). In nucleotides, the CDR3 is TGCGGTGCTAGCGGGAGGCCCTACGAGCAGTACTTC. Translated, it gives CGASGRPYEQYF.

This clonotype showed up many times. The chain is built from TRBV6-2 or TRBV6-3 and TRBJ2-7; 10 positions match TRBD1. Germline CDR1 MNHEY, CDR2 SVGEGT. CDR3 length: 15 amino acids. The V gene end was trimmed by 6 bases and the J gene end by 3 bases; junction bases not matched to a gene: 8. The CDR3 DNA is TGTGCCAGCAGACGCACGGGACAGGGGATCTACGAGCAGTACTTC. It encodes CASRRTGQGIYEQYF.